The clone carrying this TCR beta chain is a singleton in its sample. Its antigen is as yet unknown. This sample was taken from a study of OX40 agonist ivuxolimab in advanced cancers. The overall study: Dose-escalation cases comprised hepatocellular carcinoma, melanoma, renal cell or head and neck cancer. Study outcomes and limitations: In the 0.1-3.0 mg/kg groups, partial responders showed among the lowest expansion.

V trimming: 1 base; J trimming: 8 bases; junction bases outside the gene matches: 5. CDR3 length equals 14 residues. The V gene's germline CDR1 is SGHTA and CDR2 FQGNSA. Autoimmune disease history or systemic immunosuppression meant exclusion. The assay was immunoSEQ multiplex PCR, and TCRdb's table has in-frame clones only and misses some. The sample comprises around 20,000 clones, roughly 84% of which are singletons, and about 30% rests with the top ten. This sequence joins TRBV7-2 and TRBJ1-2; TRBD1 aligns across 9 bases. This receptor was taken from an adult with an advanced solid tumor such as melanoma, head and neck, liver or kidney cancer. Sequencing used CD4+ or CD8+ T cells sorted from blood, obtained in a trial of the OX40 agonist ivuxolimab. The CDR3 region has the DNA TGTGCCAGCAGCTTAGAGGGACAGGGCGACGGCTACACCTTC. This gives the protein CASSLEGQGDGYTF.